This TCR beta chain was captured in a study of OX40 agonist ivuxolimab in advanced cancers. Trimming shortened V by 0 bases and J by 6 bases, and 10 bases separated the two germline ends. Germline V gives CDR1 MNHEY, CDR2 SVGAGI. This CDR3 spans 14 amino acids. The table came from immunoSEQ multiplex PCR; TCRdb's copy has only in-frame clones and leaves some out. The table records tens of thousands of clones, about 83% of them present only once. The table lists this clone with a count of one. Patients with autoimmune history or systemic immunosuppression were excluded. This TCR was recovered from an adult with an advanced solid tumor such as melanoma, head and neck, liver or kidney cancer. The chain joins TRBV6-5 to TRBJ2-3; D is unresolved. The source material was CD4+ or CD8+ T cells sorted from blood, sampled in a trial of the OX40 agonist ivuxolimab. The CDR3 bases are TGTGCCAGCAGTTACTCGAGTGTGGTCGATACGCAGTATTTT. Protein: CASSYSSVVDTQYF.